The entry below gives a single TCR beta chain sequence along with its context. Germline lookup yields CDR1 GTSNPN and CDR2 SVGIG (reference sequence). After removal of 1 base from V and 2 bases from J, the junction contained 12 bases not matched to a gene. The CDR3 has 17 residues. 60 Vbeta and 13 Jbeta primers were used in PCR. Some clones are missing from TCRdb's copy, which holds only in-frame ones; the method was immunoSEQ multiplex PCR. The sample carries 50,000 or so clones, about three quarters recorded once. These data come from a study of cytomegalovirus exposure and HLA in healthy donors. The chain recombines TRBV30 with TRBJ2-3; 7 bases align to TRBD2. The TCR sequence derives from a woman aged 50 to 60 in good health and CMV-seronegative. The sequenced sample was PBMCs. CDR3 amino acids: CAWSAQGLAANTDTQYF. The CDR3 DNA follows: TGTGCCTGGAGTGCACAAGGGCTAGCGGCTAACACAGATACGCAGTATTTT.